Below are 29 T cell receptor beta chains sequenced from a single sample in a study of OX40 agonist ivuxolimab in advanced cancers. Library preparation was by the immunoSEQ multiplex PCR assay. Not all clones reach the TCRdb copy of this immuneACCESS table, which keeps in-frame sequences only. Checked studies attribute under half of the gap to unresolved V genes and leave the rest unexplained. In this sample the table shows fewer than 25,000 clones, 70% to 90% of which occur a single time. The ten top clones hold 50% of the sample. Sequencing used CD4+ or CD8+ T cells sorted from blood, obtained in a trial of the OX40 agonist ivuxolimab. These receptors all stem from an adult with an advanced solid tumor such as melanoma, head and neck, liver or kidney cancer.

The chain employs TRBV18 and TRBJ1-6; 8 nucleotides match TRBD1. The CDR3 covers 18 residues. The J segment lost 10 bases and the V segment lost 3 bases, leaving 17 bases of the junction unmatched. Germline CDR1 KGHSH, CDR2 LQKENI. CDR3 DNA: TGTGCCAGCTCACCGGGCACAGGACAGGGTGAAGTAGGATCACCCCTCCACTTT. The encoded protein is CASSPGTGQGEVGSPLHF.

This chain links TRBV11-2 with TRBJ2-7; weak D call: TRBD1 (6 bases). V lost 3 bases to trimming and J lost 2 bases, with 14 bases between them. Per the germline V gene, CDR1 is SGHAT and CDR2 is FQNNGV. The CDR3 sequence is 15 residues long. The DNA for the CDR3 is TGTGCCAGCAGCTTTTCTTACACAGGGCCCTACGAGCAGTACTTC. Protein sequence: CASSFSYTGPYEQYF.

The V and J genes are TRBV11-1 and TRBJ2-2, with TRBD1 matching 8 bases. V shed 4 bases, J shed 8 bases, and the junction held 18 bases outside the gene matches. CDR1 is SGHAT, CDR2 FQDESV, per germline (reference sequence). This CDR3 has 18 amino acids. In DNA, the CDR3 is TGTGCCAGCAGCTCTTCAGGGGGCGCAGCTGGTTTAACGGGGGAGCTGTTTTTT. It encodes CASSSSGGAAGLTGELFF.

The chain recombines TRBV18 with TRBJ2-3; D remains unclear. Trimming left V 3 bases short and J 4 bases short, with 5 bases between. The CDR3 contains 12 residues. Germline lookup yields CDR1 KGHSH and CDR2 LQKENI. The CDR3 sequence is CASSPGPDTQYF. The DNA for the CDR3 is TGTGCCAGCTCACCCGGACCAGATACGCAGTATTTT.

V is TRBV5-5 and J is TRBJ1-1; 12 bases line up with TRBD1. CDR1 is SGHKS and CDR2 is YYEKEE in the germline V gene (reference sequence). CDR3 size: 15 residues. V was clipped by 4 bases and J by 8 bases; unmatched bases: 9. CDR3 sequence: CASSLPGQGASEAFF. The CDR3 DNA sequence: TGTGCCAGCAGCCTCCCGGGACAGGGGGCCTCCGAAGCTTTCTTT.

The chain carries TRBV1 and TRBJ2-7; whether TRBD2, the table's D call, matches the DNA was not checked. TRBV1 is a documented pseudogene. CDR3 length equals 18 residues. CDR3 sequence (DNA): TGCACCAGCAGCCCCCCGCGGAGCGGGGGGGCCCCTTCCTACGAGCAGTACTTC. Amino acids: CTSSPPRSGGAPSYEQYF.

This clone was observed a single time. This chain connects TRBV27 to TRBJ1-1; 9 bases fit TRBD1. The trim removed 3 bases at V and 11 bases at J, leaving 10 bases unmatched. There are 14 residues in the CDR3. In germline, CDR1 is MNHEY, CDR2 SMNVEV (reference sequence). The CDR3 sequence: CASSFPGTGHRAFF. CDR3 coding DNA: TGTGCCAGCAGTTTCCCCGGGACAGGGCATAGGGCTTTCTTT.

V and J are TRBV23-1 and TRBJ1-5, with TRBD1 as a possible D gene (5 bases). TRBV23-1 falls under the ORF class, with uncertain function. The CDR3 is 14 amino acids. Trimming shortened V by 4 bases and J by 4 bases, and 11 bases separated the two germline ends. CDR3 in DNA: TGCGCCAGCAGTCGCCAGGGACGTAATCAGCCCCAGCATTTT. Translation gives CASSRQGRNQPQHF.

V gene TRBV7-9 combines with J gene TRBJ1-1; D is uncertain. Trimming cost V 1 base and J 7 bases, with 7 bases left between them. This CDR3 has 12 amino acids. Per germline, CDR1 SEHNR and CDR2 FQNEAQ (reference sequence). The CDR3 DNA reads as TGTGCCAGCAGCTTAGGCACCTATGAAGCTTTCTTT. Amino acid sequence: CASSLGTYEAFF.

This clone was observed a handful of times. The chain employs TRBV4-1 and TRBJ2-2; possible D gene TRBD2, 5 bases. The CDR3 extends over 14 amino acids. The germline V gene has CDR1 MGHRA and CDR2 YSYEKL. Trimming took 5 bases from V and 3 from J, leaving 10 bases between them. CDR3 coding DNA: TGCGCCAGCAGCTTAGCGCTCCACACCGGGGAGCTGTTTTTT. This codes for CASSLALHTGELFF.

The chain employs TRBV6-1 and TRBJ2-1; D is possibly TRBD2 (5 bases). V was clipped by 1 base and J by 9 bases, with 22 bases between them. Germline CDR1 reads MNHNS; CDR2 reads SASEGT. The CDR3 consists of 17 residues. CDR3 DNA sequence: TGTGCCAGCAGTGAAGGTGCGGGCCCGGGCAGTAGTGGTGAGCAGTTCTTC. This encodes CASSEGAGPGSSGEQFF.

This chain links TRBV13 with TRBJ1-6; TRBD1 matches 7 bases. The CDR3 contains 14 residues. Germline V gives CDR1 PRHDT, CDR2 FYEKMQ (reference sequence). Trimming cost V 5 bases and J 7 bases; bases outside gene matches: 5. The CDR3 DNA follows: TGTGCCAGCAGCCCCGGGACAGTGAATTCACCCCTCCACTTT. This codes for CASSPGTVNSPLHF.

CDR3 sequence (DNA): TGTGCCAGCAGCCCAGGGGTCACTGAAGCTTTCTTT. Its translation is CASSPGVTEAFF. This sequence joins TRBV5-5 and TRBJ1-1; a possible D gene is TRBD1 (6 bases). Germline V CDR1 and CDR2: SGHKS, YYEKEE (reference sequence). This CDR3 contains 12 residues. Trimming stripped 4 bases from V and 4 bases from J, with 8 bases between. Based on the CDR3 plus reference TRBV5-5 and TRBJ1-1, the full variable domain is DAGVTQSPTHLIKTRGQQVTLRCSPISGHKSVSWYQQVLGQGPQFIFQYYEKEERGRGNFPDRFSARQFPNYSSELNVNALLLGDSALYLCASSPGVTEAFFGQGTRLTVV.

This rearrangement joins TRBV11-2 to TRBJ2-1; D unclear. This CDR3 is 11 amino acids long. Trimming left V 3 bases short and J 10 bases short, with 7 bases between. Germline CDR1 reads SGHAT; CDR2 reads FQNNGV. The CDR3: CASSFRREQFF. The CDR3 coding sequence is TGTGCCAGCAGCTTTCGAAGGGAGCAGTTCTTC.

The rearrangement links TRBV4-3 to TRBJ2-7; D possibly corresponds to TRBD2 (5 bases). Germline CDR1 reads LGHNA; CDR2 reads YSLEER. V was shortened by 0 bases and J by 1 base, with 16 bases between the two germline ends. This CDR3 comprises 17 residues. CDR3 residues: CASSQDLAGAFSYEQYF. The CDR3 DNA follows: TGCGCCAGCAGCCAAGATCTGGCGGGCGCTTTTTCCTACGAGCAGTACTTC.

The rearrangement joins TRBV7-7 to TRBJ2-7, with 9 bases aligning to TRBD1. The J segment lost 4 bases and the V segment lost 5 bases, leaving 9 bases of the junction unmatched. Germline CDR1 SSHAT, CDR2 FNYEAQ (reference sequence). CDR3 length: 15 residues. The CDR3 spells CASSPSGTGRYEQYF. For the CDR3, the DNA is TGTGCCAGCAGCCCATCCGGGACAGGGAGGTACGAGCAGTACTTC.

The sample holds one count of this clone. V usage is TRBV9 and J usage is TRBJ2-2; D might be TRBD2 (7 bases). V gave up 4 bases and J gave up 3 bases, with 10 bases separating them. CDR3 length: 14 amino acids. The V gene's germline CDR1 is SGDLS and CDR2 YYNGEE. CDR3 sequence (DNA): TGTGCCAGCAGCCGGGGGGCAGACACCGGGGAGCTGTTTTTT. The encoded protein is CASSRGADTGELFF.

V usage is TRBV7-9 and J usage is TRBJ1-3; TRBD1 agrees at 8 bases. After removal of 6 bases from V and 3 bases from J, the junction contained 10 bases not matched to a gene. There are 16 residues in the CDR3. CDR1 and CDR2 from the germline V gene are SEHNR and FQNEAQ (reference sequence). DNA of the CDR3: TGTGCCAGCAGGCTGGCCGGACAGGGAGATGGAAACACCATATATTTT. Its translation is CASRLAGQGDGNTIYF.

The table lists this clone with a count of one. The chain has TRBV9 and TRBJ2-5, with D tentatively TRBD1 (6 bases). Germline-derived CDR1 and CDR2 are SGDLS and YYNGEE. CDR3 length: 15 amino acids. Trimming removed 0 bases from V and 0 bases from J, with 9 bases in between. The CDR3 DNA follows: TGTGCCAGCAGCGTAGCAGGGGCGGACCAAGAGACCCAGTACTTC. Translating it yields CASSVAGADQETQYF. Variable domain in full (rest from reference TRBV9 and TRBJ2-5): DSGVTQTPKHLITATGQRVTLRCSPRSGDLSVYWYQQSLDQGLQFLIQYYNGEERAKGNILERFSAQQFPDLHSELNLSSLELGDSALYFCASSVAGADQETQYFGPGTRLLVL.

The chain uses TRBV7-2 and TRBJ1-2; 9 bases match TRBD1. V trimming: 5 bases; J trimming: 0 bases; junction bases outside the gene matches: 7. CDR3 length: 16 amino acids. CDR1 is SGHTA and CDR2 is FQGNSA in the germline V gene. The CDR3 nucleotides are TGTGCCAGCAGCACCGGGTGGACAGGGGCTAACTATGGCTACACCTTC. As protein: CASSTGWTGANYGYTF.

CDR3 protein: CASSASGDGNTEAFF. DNA of the CDR3: TGCGCCAGCAGCGCAAGCGGGGACGGTAACACTGAAGCTTTCTTT. V gene TRBV5-1 combines with J gene TRBJ1-1, with D possibly being TRBD1 (5 bases). Germline CDR1 SGHRS, CDR2 YFSETQ. Trimming stripped 4 bases from V and 2 bases from J, with 15 bases between. CDR3 length: 15 residues.

The V gene is TRBV27, the J gene TRBJ1-1; no reliable D call. Germline V gene sequence: CDR1 MNHEY, CDR2 SMNVEV (reference sequence). The CDR3 sequence is 15 residues long. Trimming shortened V by 6 bases and J by 0 bases, and 14 bases separated the two germline ends. DNA for the CDR3: TGTGCCAGCAGAGCAGACGGACCGCTGAACACTGAAGCTTTCTTT. It is translated as CASRADGPLNTEAFF.

This clone was counted between two and nine times. V gene TRBV2 combines with J gene TRBJ1-1, with D unclear. The germline gives CDR1 SNHLY, CDR2 FYNNEI. V was shortened by 6 bases and J by 0 bases, with 14 bases between the two germline ends. The CDR3 contains 15 residues. For the CDR3, the DNA is TGTGCCAGCAGCCTACCCCAAATCATGAACACTGAAGCTTTCTTT. This gives the protein CASSLPQIMNTEAFF.

This chain uses TRBV7-9 with TRBJ2-7; 12 bases match TRBD2. Germline CDR1 reads SEHNR; CDR2 reads FQNEAQ (reference sequence). Trimming took 5 bases from V and 2 from J; bases not matched to a gene: 4. The CDR3 spans 15 residues. The CDR3, as DNA: TGTGCCAGCAGCGATGGACTAGCGGGGACCTACGAGCAGTACTTC. Translating gives CASSDGLAGTYEQYF.

The V and J genes are TRBV9 and TRBJ2-3; D is ambiguous. The CDR3 runs to 15 residues. Per the germline V gene, CDR1 is SGDLS and CDR2 is YYNGEE. Deletions cut 3 bases from V and 2 bases from J, with 13 bases between. CDR3: CASSAWPSNTDTQYF. For the CDR3, the DNA is TGTGCCAGCAGCGCCTGGCCCTCTAACACAGATACGCAGTATTTT.

The chain couples TRBV7-9 to TRBJ2-4; D uncertain. This CDR3 comprises 15 residues. In germline, CDR1 is SEHNR, CDR2 FQNEAQ (reference sequence). The V gene lost 4 bases and the J gene lost 0 bases, with 10 bases spanning the gap. The CDR3 reads CASSSEVLAKNIQYF. For the CDR3, the DNA is TGTGCCAGCAGCTCCGAGGTCCTAGCCAAAAACATTCAGTACTTC.

The chain uses TRBV20-1 and TRBJ1-2; D gene uncertain. The CDR3 is 11 residues long. V lost 4 bases, J lost 12 bases, and 15 bases lay in between. In germline, CDR1 is DFQATT, CDR2 SNEGSKA (reference sequence). The CDR3 nucleotides are TGCAGTGCTACCCCGGGATACTATGACACCTTC. Its protein is CSATPGYYDTF.

The V call is TRBV29-1, the J call TRBJ2-7; 8 bases are a match to TRBD1. Germline-derived CDR1 and CDR2 are SQVTM and ANQGSEA. This CDR3 is built from 11 residues. V lost 6 bases and J lost 6; bases outside the gene matches: 4. CDR3 residues: CSVDDRGEQYF. In DNA form, the CDR3 reads TGCAGCGTCGATGACAGGGGCGAGCAGTACTTC.

The chain couples TRBV28 to TRBJ1-4; a weak D match, TRBD1 (5 bases). The ends were cut back, 10 bases at V and 4 bases at J, with 16 bases in the middle. This CDR3 is built from 14 residues. CDR1 and CDR2 (germline): MDHEN, SYDVKM. The CDR3 region is CAIRDGTNNEKLFF. CDR3 nucleotide sequence: TGTGCCATCCGGGACGGAACCAATAATGAAAAACTGTTTTTT.